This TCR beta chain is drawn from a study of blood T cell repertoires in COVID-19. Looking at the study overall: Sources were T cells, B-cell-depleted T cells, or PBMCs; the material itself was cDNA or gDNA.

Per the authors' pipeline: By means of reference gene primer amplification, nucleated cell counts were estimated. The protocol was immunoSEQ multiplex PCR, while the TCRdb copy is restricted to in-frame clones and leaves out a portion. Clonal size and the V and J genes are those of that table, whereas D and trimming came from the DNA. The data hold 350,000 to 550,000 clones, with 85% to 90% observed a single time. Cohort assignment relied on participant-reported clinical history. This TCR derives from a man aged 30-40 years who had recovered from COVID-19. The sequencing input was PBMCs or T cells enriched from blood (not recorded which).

CDR3 nucleotides: TGTGCCAGCAGTTTCCGGGACAGGGCTTTGGGGGATCAGCCCCAGCATTTT. Translating it yields CASSFRDRALGDQPQHF. The chain recombines TRBV28 with TRBJ1-5, with 9 bases fitting TRBD1. CDR1 MDHEN and CDR2 SYDVKM come from the germline V gene. CDR3 size: 17 residues. V lost 3 bases and J lost 5; bases outside the gene matches: 11.